These 14 T cell receptor beta chains were sequenced from one sample in a study of blood T cell repertoires in COVID-19. Sequencing was performed with immunoSEQ multiplex PCR; in TCRdb, only in-frame clones are kept and a portion is missing. This sample carries under 200,000 clones, around 90% of them seen once, and the ten largest clones take around a quarter. Sequencing was carried out using peripheral blood. These receptors came from a man in his 60s with acute or convalescent COVID-19.

The chain couples TRBV2 to TRBJ2-5; D is ambiguous. Between the trimmed V and J ends, which lost 6 bases and 5 bases, there was a span of 10 bases. Germline CDR1 is SNHLY and CDR2 is FYNNEI. The CDR3 is 12 amino acids. CDR3: CASSPSGETQYF. CDR3 DNA: TGTGCCAGCAGCCCTAGTGGTGAGACCCAGTACTTC.

The chain employs TRBV19 and TRBJ2-5; no firm D call. Germline CDR1 and CDR2: LNHDA and SQIVND (reference sequence). Trimming took 4 bases from V and 9 from J, leaving 15 bases between them. The CDR3 runs to 13 residues. CDR3 residues: CASSNRGAISQYF. The CDR3 region has the DNA TGTGCCAGTAGTAATCGAGGAGCAATCTCCCAGTACTTC. Full variable domain (missing parts from reference TRBV19 and TRBJ2-5): DGGITQSPKYLFRKEGQNVTLSCEQNLNHDAMYWYRQDPGQGLRLIYYSQIVNDFQKGDIAEGYSVSREKKESFPLTVTSAQKNPTAFYLCASSNRGAISQYFGPGTRLLVL.

The rearrangement uses TRBV3-1 (or the pseudogene TRBV3-2) and TRBJ2-3, with a tentative D call TRBD1 (7 bases). CDR1 is LGHDT, CDR2 YNNKEL, per germline (reference sequence). The CDR3 sequence is 16 residues long. The V end was cut by 0 bases, the J end by 0 bases, with 10 bases between. CDR3 DNA sequence: TGTGCCAGCAGCCAAGAAGGAGGGGGCAGCACAGATACGCAGTATTTT. It is translated as CASSQEGGGSTDTQYF.

This chain links TRBV2 with TRBJ2-7, with 8 bases fitting TRBD1. V shed 5 bases and J 3 bases; nucleotides not matched to a gene: 6. CDR3 length: 14 amino acids. The germline V gene encodes CDR1 SNHLY and CDR2 FYNNEI. CDR3 region: CASSLTGEYYEQYV. DNA of the CDR3: TGTGCCAGCAGTCTGACAGGGGAATACTACGAGCAGTACGTC.

The chain joins TRBV7-9 to TRBJ2-2, with 9 bases lining up with TRBD1. CDR1 and CDR2 from the germline V gene are SEHNR and FQNEAQ (reference sequence). The J segment lost 6 bases and the V segment lost 5 bases, leaving 7 bases of the junction unmatched. There are 15 residues in the CDR3. The CDR3 nucleotides are TGTGCCAGCAGCCCCCGGACAGGGGAGGCCGGGGAGCTGTTTTTT. It encodes CASSPRTGEAGELFF. The complete variable domain, with remaining parts taken from reference TRBV7-9 and TRBJ2-2, reads DTGVSQNPRHKITKRGQNVTFRCDPISEHNRLYWYRQTLGQGPEFLTYFQNEAQLEKSRLLSDRFSAERPKGSFSTLEIQRTEQGDSAMYLCASSPRTGEAGELFFGEGSRLTVL.

The rearrangement links TRBV18 to TRBJ2-7; the D is unclear. V was clipped by 3 bases and J by 7 bases, with 13 bases between them. This CDR3 region has 13 residues. Germline CDR1 and CDR2: KGHSH and LQKENI. The CDR3 region is CASSPSGRKEQYV. In DNA form, the CDR3 reads TGTGCCAGCTCACCGTCTGGCCGAAAGGAGCAGTACGTC.

At least ten counts were recorded for this clone. The V call is TRBV5-1, the J call TRBJ2-7; D unresolved. The CDR3 covers 14 residues. With 0 bases removed from V and 6 bases from J, the gap between germline ends came to 13 bases. The germline V gene encodes CDR1 SGHRS and CDR2 YFSETQ. The CDR3 bases are TGCGCCAGCAGCTTGGCTCTGAGCGTCTCCGAGCAGTACTTC. This encodes CASSLALSVSEQYF.

The CDR3 bases are TGTGCCAGCAGTTACAGACTAGCCGGCGAGACCCAGTACTTC. It yields the protein CASSYRLAGETQYF. This chain joins TRBV6-5 and TRBJ2-5; 7 bases align to TRBD2. The CDR3 runs to 14 residues. J gave up 5 bases and V 2 bases, and 5 bases lay outside the gene matches. Looked up from germline, CDR1 is MNHEY and CDR2 is SVGAGI.

The chain couples TRBV10-3 to TRBJ1-4; TRBD1 matches 7 bases. The V segment lost 8 bases and the J segment 6 bases; nucleotides outside the gene matches: 3. This CDR3 has 12 residues. Germline CDR1 and CDR2: ENHRY and SYGVKD. CDR3 in DNA: TGTGCCATCGGGGGGACAGATGAAAAACTGTTTTTT. It encodes CAIGGTDEKLFF.

The V and J genes are TRBV19 and TRBJ2-1; 12 bases are a match to TRBD2. Germline trimming cut 7 bases from V and 6 bases from J; bases unmatched to any gene: 4. The CDR3 is made up of 14 amino acids. Germline assignment: CDR1 LNHDA and CDR2 SQIVND (reference sequence). The CDR3 here is CASKGLAGINEQFF. The CDR3 region has the DNA TGTGCCAGTAAGGGACTAGCGGGTATCAATGAGCAGTTCTTC. Full variable domain (remainder filled in from reference TRBV19 and TRBJ2-1): DGGITQSPKYLFRKEGQNVTLSCEQNLNHDAMYWYRQDPGQGLRLIYYSQIVNDFQKGDIAEGYSVSREKKESFPLTVTSAQKNPTAFYLCASKGLAGINEQFFGPGTRLTVL.

The rearrangement uses TRBV7-3 and TRBJ2-2; perhaps TRBD1 as D (6 bases). Per the germline V gene, CDR1 is SGHTA and CDR2 is FQGTGA. Trimming took 5 bases from V and 4 from J, leaving 11 bases between them. This CDR3 spans 14 amino acids. CDR3 nucleotide sequence: TGTGCCAGCAGCGCACAGGGTACCACCGGGGAGCTGTTTTTT. Protein product: CASSAQGTTGELFF.

The chain recombines TRBV2 with TRBJ2-3; D call uncertain. Germline V lookup: CDR1 SNHLY, CDR2 FYNNEI. This CDR3 contains 16 residues. V was shortened by 6 bases and J by 2 bases, with 18 bases between the two germline ends. CDR3 bases: TGTGCCAGCAGAGCCCGTGGCGGAGTTTACACAGATACGCAGTATTTT. Translation: CASRARGGVYTDTQYF.

This chain joins TRBV7-9 and TRBJ2-1; 7 bases fit TRBD2. Germline trimming cut 5 bases from V and 1 base from J; bases unmatched to any gene: 5. The CDR3 extends over 15 amino acids. Germline-derived CDR1 and CDR2 are SEHNR and FQNEAQ (reference sequence). CDR3 in DNA: TGTGCCAGCAGCCTGAGCGGGAAGTCCTACAATGAGCAGTTCTTC. Translating gives CASSLSGKSYNEQFF.

V and J are TRBV7-6 and TRBJ2-7, with 10 bases identical to TRBD2. CDR3 size: 15 residues. V was pared by 5 bases and J by 1 base, with 5 bases of the junction left unmatched. Germline-derived CDR1 and CDR2 are SGHVS and FNYEAQ. For the CDR3, the DNA is TGTGCCAGCAGCCCTGGGACTAGCGTTTCCTACGAGCAGTACTTC. Translating it yields CASSPGTSVSYEQYF.